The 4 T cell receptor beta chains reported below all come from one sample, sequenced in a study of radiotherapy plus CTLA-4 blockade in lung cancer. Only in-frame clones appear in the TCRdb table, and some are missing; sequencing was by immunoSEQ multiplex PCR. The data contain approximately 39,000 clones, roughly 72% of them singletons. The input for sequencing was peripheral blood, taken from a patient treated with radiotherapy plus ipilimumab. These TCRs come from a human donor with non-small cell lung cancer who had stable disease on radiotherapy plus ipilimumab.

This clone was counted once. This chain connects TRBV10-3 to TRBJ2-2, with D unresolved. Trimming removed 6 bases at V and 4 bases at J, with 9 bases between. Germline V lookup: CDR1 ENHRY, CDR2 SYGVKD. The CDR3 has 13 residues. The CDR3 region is CAISNSFTGELFF. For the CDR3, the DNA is TGTGCCATCAGCAACAGCTTCACCGGGGAGCTGTTTTTT.

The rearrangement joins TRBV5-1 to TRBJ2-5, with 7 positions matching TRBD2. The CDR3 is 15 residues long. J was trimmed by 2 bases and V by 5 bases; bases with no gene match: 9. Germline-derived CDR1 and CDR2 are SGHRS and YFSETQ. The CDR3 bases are TGCGCCAGCAGTGTGGTCGGGGGGATACAAGAGACCCAGTACTTC. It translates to CASSVVGGIQETQYF.

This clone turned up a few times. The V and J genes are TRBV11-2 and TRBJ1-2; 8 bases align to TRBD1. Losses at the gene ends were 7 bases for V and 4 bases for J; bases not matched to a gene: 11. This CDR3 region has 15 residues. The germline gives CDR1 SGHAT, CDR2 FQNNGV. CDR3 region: CASNPTDRAFYGYTF. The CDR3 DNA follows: TGTGCCAGCAACCCCACGGACAGGGCCTTCTATGGCTACACCTTC.

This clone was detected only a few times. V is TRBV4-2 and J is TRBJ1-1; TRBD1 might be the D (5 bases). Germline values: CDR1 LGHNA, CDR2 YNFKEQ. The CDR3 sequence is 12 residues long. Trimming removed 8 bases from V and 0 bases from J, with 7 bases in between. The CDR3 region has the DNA TGTGCCAGCGGACACTTGAACACTGAAGCTTTCTTT. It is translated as CASGHLNTEAFF.